This T cell receptor beta chain emerged from a study of CD8 T cells in ankylosing spondylitis. Study-wide points: Some of these motif variants have turned up before, in reports on reactive arthritis synovial fluid and blood. Apparently characteristic of ankylosing spondylitis blood was a TCR beta motif (under ten highly homologous variants).

For this clonotype: What it recognizes is unknown.

TCRdb recomputed calls from the 5' RACE reads with MiXCR, one row per CDR3 protein. The table lists about 700,000 distinct CDR3 sequences, over 15% of them singletons. The CDR3 runs 15 residues. V was shortened by 2 bases and J by 7 bases, with 17 bases between the two germline ends. The V gene's germline CDR1 is DFQATT and CDR2 SNEGSKA (reference sequence). This chain joins TRBV20-1 and TRBJ2-2; the D gene could be TRBD1 or TRBD2 (5 bases each). Specimen: blood, either unsorted or a sorted T cell fraction (not recorded which). The receptor comes from a male donor with ankylosing spondylitis. CDR3 amino acids: CSARLGQGSGGELFF. As DNA, the CDR3 is TGCAGTGCTAGACTGGGGCAGGGAAGCGGCGGGGAGCTGTTTTTT.